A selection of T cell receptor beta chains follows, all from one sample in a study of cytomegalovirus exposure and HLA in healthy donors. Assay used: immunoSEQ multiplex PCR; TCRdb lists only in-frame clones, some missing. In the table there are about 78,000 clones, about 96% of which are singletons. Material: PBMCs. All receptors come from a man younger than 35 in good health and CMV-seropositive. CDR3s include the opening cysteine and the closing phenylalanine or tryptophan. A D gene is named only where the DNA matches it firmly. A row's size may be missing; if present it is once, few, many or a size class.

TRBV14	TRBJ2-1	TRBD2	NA	CASSRLAEYNEQFF	TGTGCCAGCAGTCGACTAGCGGAATACAATGAGCAGTTCTTC
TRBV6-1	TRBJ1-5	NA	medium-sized	CASSEELFSGAEQPQHF	TGTGCCAGCAGTGAAGAACTCTTTTCAGGGGCTGAACAGCCCCAGCATTTT
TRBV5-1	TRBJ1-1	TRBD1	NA	CASSRQGALSEAFF	TGCGCCAGCAGCCGACAGGGGGCGCTTTCTGAAGCTTTCTTT
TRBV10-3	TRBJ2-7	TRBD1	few	CATGTASYEQYF	TGTGCCACCGGGACAGCGTCCTACGAGCAGTACTTC
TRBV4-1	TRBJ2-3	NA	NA	CASSQGVGPGTTQYF	TGCGCCAGCAGCCAAGGAGTTGGGCCGGGAACTACGCAGTATTTT
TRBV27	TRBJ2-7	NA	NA	CASSLSGEQYF	TGTGCCAGCAGTCTCTCGGGAGAGCAGTACTTC
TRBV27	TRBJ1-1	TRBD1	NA	CASRTGTGRPTEAFF	TGTGCCAGCAGAACCGGGACAGGGAGGCCCACTGAAGCTTTCTTT
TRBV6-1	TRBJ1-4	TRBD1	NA	CASGPETGGRKLFF	TGTGCCAGCGGGCCGGAGACAGGGGGCCGAAAACTGTTTTTT
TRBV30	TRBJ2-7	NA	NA	CAWTGRDAYEQYF	TGTGCCTGGACGGGCAGGGATGCCTACGAGCAGTACTTC
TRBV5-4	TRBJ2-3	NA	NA	CASRAGLAELTDTQYF	TGTGCCAGCAGGGCGGGGTTAGCGGAACTCACAGATACGCAGTATTTT
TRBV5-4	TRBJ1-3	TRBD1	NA	CASSFIPDRGRLNTIYF	TGTGCCAGCAGCTTTATCCCGGACAGGGGCCGCTTGAACACCATATATTTT
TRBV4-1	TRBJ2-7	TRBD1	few	CASSQDRGNAYEQYF	TGCGCCAGCAGCCAAGACAGGGGGAACGCCTACGAGCAGTACTTC
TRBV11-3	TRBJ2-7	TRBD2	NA	CASSPGLAGEQYF	TGTGCCAGCAGCCCAGGACTAGCGGGAGAACAGTACTTC
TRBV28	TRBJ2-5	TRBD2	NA	CASSGVRTRQETQYF	TGTGCCAGCAGTGGGGTGAGGACTAGACAAGAGACCCAGTACTTC
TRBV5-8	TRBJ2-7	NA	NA	CASSSVGVYEQYF	TGTGCCAGCAGCTCGGTAGGGGTTTACGAGCAGTACTTC
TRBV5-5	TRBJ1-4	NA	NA	CASTSGPGGEKLFF	TGTGCCAGCACCTCGGGCCCCGGAGGTGAAAAACTATTTTTT
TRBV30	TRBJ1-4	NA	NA	CAWSVQEKLFF	TGTGCCTGGAGTGTACAGGAAAAACTGTTTTTT
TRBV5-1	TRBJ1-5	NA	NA	CASSLDSNQPQHF	TGCGCCAGCAGCCTAGATAGCAATCAGCCCCAGCATTTT
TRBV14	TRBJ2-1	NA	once	CASSPYRVSSYNEQFF	TGTGCCAGCAGCCCGTACAGAGTGAGCTCCTACAATGAGCAGTTCTTC
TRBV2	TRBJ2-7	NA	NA	CASSELAYSYEQYF	TGTGCCAGCAGTGAACTTGCGTACTCCTACGAGCAGTACTTC
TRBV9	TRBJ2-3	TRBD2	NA	CASSVGASGPTDTQYF	TGTGCCAGCAGCGTAGGCGCTAGCGGACCCACAGATACGCAGTATTTT
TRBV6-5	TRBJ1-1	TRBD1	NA	CASSSPGTAMNTEAFF	TGTGCCAGCAGTTCCCCCGGGACAGCAATGAACACTGAAGCTTTCTTT
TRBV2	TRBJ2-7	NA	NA	CASSVDSYEQYF	TGTGCCAGCAGCGTTGACAGCTACGAGCAGTACTTC
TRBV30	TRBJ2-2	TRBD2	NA	CAWDPKAGGPNTGELFF	TGTGCCTGGGACCCTAAAGCGGGAGGGCCCAACACCGGGGAGCTGTTTTTT
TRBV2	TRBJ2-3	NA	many	CASLGGSDTQYF	TGTGCCAGTTTAGGGGGATCAGATACGCAGTATTTT
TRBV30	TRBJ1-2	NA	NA	CAWERDVGGYTF	TGTGCCTGGGAGCGGGACGTAGGTGGCTACACCTTC
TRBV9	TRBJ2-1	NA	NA	CASSASVNEQFF	TGTGCCAGCAGCGCCTCGGTCAATGAGCAGTTCTTC
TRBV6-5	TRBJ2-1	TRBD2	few	CASRSGLAGGHEQFF	TGTGCCAGCAGAAGCGGACTAGCGGGGGGGCATGAGCAGTTCTTC
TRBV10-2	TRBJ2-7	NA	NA	CASSESGRDYEQYF	TGCGCCAGCAGTGAGTCAGGACGGGACTACGAGCAGTACTTC